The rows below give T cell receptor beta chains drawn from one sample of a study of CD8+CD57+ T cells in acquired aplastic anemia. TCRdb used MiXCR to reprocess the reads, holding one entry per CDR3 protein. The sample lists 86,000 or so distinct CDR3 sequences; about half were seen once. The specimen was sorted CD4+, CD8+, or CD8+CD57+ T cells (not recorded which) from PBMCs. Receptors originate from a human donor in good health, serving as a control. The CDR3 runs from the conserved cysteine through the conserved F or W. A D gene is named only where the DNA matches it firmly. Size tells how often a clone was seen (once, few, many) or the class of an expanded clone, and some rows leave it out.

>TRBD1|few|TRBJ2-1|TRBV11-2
CASSGTGTGSYNEQFF
TGTGCCAGCAGCGGCACCGGGACAGGGTCCTACAATGAGCAGTTCTTC
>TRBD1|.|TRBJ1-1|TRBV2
CASIKNRGSEAFF
TGTGCCAGCATTAAAAACAGGGGATCTGAAGCTTTCTTT
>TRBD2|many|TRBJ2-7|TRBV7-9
CASSPRTSGTGWVEQYF
TGTGCCAGCAGCCCACGGACTAGCGGGACGGGATGGGTTGAGCAGTACTTC
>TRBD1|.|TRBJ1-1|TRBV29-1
CSADRATEAFF
TGCAGCGCGGACAGGGCTACTGAAGCTTTCTTT
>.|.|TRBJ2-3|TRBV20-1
CSARDRSRLSTDTQYF
TGCAGTGCTAGAGATAGGTCCAGGCTAAGCACAGATACGCAGTATTTT
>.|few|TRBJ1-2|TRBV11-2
CASSLGPGGREDLQF
TGTGCCAGCAGCTTAGGTCCAGGAGGGCGCGAGGACCTTCAGTTC
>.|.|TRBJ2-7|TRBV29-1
CSVSVAGPYEQYF
TGCAGCGTGTCTGTTGCAGGCCCTTACGAGCAGTACTTC
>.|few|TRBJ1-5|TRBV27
CASSSAGYNQPQHF
TGTGCCAGCAGTTCCGCCGGTTACAATCAGCCCCAGCATTTT
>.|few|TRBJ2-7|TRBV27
CASSPTGSAKDEQYF
TGTGCCAGCAGCCCAACCGGGAGCGCGAAGGACGAGCAGTACTTC
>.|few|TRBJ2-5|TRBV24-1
CATSDTSNQPQYF
TGTGCCACCAGTGACACTAGCAATCAGCCCCAGTACTTC
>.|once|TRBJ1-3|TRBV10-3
CAISAPGRLGNTIYF
TGTGCCATCAGTGCCCCAGGGCGGCTTGGAAACACCATATATTTT
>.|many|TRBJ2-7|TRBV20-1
CSARDFQAGSTYEQYF
TGCAGTGCTAGAGATTTTCAGGCAGGCAGCACCTACGAGCAGTACTTC
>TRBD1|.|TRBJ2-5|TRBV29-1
CSVSRDRGEQETQYF
TGCAGCGTTTCCCGGGACAGGGGGGAACAAGAGACCCAGTACTTC
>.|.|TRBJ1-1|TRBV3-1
CASSQVESMGTEAFF
TGTGCCAGCAGCCAAGTTGAATCAATGGGCACTGAAGCTTTCTTT
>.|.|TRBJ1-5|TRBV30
CAWSVADSNQPQHF
TGTGCCTGGAGTGTTGCAGATAGCAATCAGCCCCAGCATTTT
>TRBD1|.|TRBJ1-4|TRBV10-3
CAIRKGGGSNEKLFF
TGTGCCATCAGGAAAGGGGGCGGATCTAATGAAAAACTGTTTTTT
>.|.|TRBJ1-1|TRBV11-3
CASSSPFGGYTEAFF
TGTGCCAGCAGCTCCCCCTTTGGGGGTTACACTGAAGCTTTCTTT
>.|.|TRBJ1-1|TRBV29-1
CSVDVEGRTEAFF
TGCAGCGTTGACGTTGAGGGTAGGACTGAAGCTTTCTTT
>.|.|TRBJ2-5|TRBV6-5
CATAGLETQYF
TGTGCCACCGCAGGGTTAGAGACCCAGTACTTC
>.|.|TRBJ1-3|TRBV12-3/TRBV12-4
CASTSSGNTIYF
TGTGCCAGCACCAGCTCTGGAAACACCATATATTTT
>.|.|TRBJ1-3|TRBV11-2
CASSLDYAVSGNTIYF
TGTGCCAGCAGCTTAGATTATGCAGTTTCTGGAAACACCATATATTTT
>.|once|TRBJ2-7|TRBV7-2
CASSVSYSYEQYF
TGTGCCAGCAGCGTCTCATACAGTTACGAGCAGTACTTC
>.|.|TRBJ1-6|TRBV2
CASSEDRSPLHF
TGTGCCAGCAGTGAGGACCGTTCACCCCTCCACTTT
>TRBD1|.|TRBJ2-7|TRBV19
CASSHRDRDYEQYF
TGTGCCAGTAGTCATCGGGACAGAGACTACGAGCAGTACTTC
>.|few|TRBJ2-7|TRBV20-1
CSAEGAGGNGYEQYF
TGCAGTGCTGAGGGGGCTGGCGGGAATGGGTACGAGCAGTACTTC
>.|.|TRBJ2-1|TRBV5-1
CASSVTGPSNEQFF
TGCGCCAGCAGCGTAACCGGACCATCCAATGAGCAGTTCTTC
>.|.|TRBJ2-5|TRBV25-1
CASSEYLRVGGQETQYF
TGTGCCAGCAGTGAATATCTCCGGGTTGGTGGTCAAGAGACCCAGTACTTC
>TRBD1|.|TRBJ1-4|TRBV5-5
CASSRQGASPSEKLFF
TGTGCCAGCAGCAGACAGGGGGCGAGCCCGAGCGAAAAACTGTTTTTT
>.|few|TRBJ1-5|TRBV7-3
CASSPRHTNQPQHF
TGTGCCAGCAGCCCGAGACATACCAATCAGCCCCAGCATTTT
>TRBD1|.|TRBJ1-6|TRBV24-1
CATQAGQGDNSPLHF
TGTGCCACTCAGGCCGGACAGGGGGATAATTCACCCCTCCACTTT
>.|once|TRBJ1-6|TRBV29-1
CSVGTLGSPLHF
TGCAGCGTTGGGACACTTGGTTCACCCCTCCACTTT
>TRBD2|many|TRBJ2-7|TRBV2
CASSPSGEQYF
TGTGCCAGCAGTCCTAGCGGCGAGCAGTACTTC
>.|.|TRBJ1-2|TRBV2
CASSDGGADGYTF
TGTGCCAGCAGTGATGGGGGAGCGGATGGCTACACCTTC